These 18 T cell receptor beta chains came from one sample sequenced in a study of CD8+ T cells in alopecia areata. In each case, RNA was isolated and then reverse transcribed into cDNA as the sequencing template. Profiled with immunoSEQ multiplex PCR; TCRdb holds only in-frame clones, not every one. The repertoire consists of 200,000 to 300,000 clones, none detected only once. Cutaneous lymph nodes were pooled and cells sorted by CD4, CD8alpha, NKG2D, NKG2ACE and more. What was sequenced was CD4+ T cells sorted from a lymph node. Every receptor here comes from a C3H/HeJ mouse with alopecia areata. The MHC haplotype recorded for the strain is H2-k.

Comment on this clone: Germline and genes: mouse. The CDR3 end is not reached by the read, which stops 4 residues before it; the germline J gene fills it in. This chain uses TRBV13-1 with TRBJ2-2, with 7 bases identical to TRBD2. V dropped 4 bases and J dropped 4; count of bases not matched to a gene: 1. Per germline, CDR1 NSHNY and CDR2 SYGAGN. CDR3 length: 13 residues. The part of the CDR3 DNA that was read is TGTGCCAGCAGTCTGGGGGTCACCGGG. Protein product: CASSLGVTG. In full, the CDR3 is CASSLGVTGQLYF.

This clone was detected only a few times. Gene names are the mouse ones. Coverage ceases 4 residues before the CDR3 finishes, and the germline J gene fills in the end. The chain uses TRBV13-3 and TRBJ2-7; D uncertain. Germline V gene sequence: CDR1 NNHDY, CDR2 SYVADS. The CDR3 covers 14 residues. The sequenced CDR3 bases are TGTGCCAGCAGTGATGCGAGACTCATATAT. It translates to CASSDARLIY. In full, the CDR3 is CASSDARLIYEQYF.

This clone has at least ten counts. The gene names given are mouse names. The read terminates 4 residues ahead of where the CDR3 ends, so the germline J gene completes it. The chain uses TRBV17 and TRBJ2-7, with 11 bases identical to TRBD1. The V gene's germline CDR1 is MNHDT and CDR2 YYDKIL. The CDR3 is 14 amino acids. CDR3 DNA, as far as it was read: TGTGCTAGCAGTGACGGGACAGGGGGTTAT. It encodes CASSDGTGGY. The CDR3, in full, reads CASSDGTGGYEQYF.

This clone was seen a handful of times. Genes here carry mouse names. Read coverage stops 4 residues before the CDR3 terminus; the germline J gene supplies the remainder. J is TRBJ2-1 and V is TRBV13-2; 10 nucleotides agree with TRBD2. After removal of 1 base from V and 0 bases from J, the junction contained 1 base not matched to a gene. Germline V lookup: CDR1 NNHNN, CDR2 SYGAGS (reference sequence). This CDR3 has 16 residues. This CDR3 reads CASGDLGGRNYAEQFF. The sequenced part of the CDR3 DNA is TGTGCCAGCGGTGATCTGGGGGGGCGTAACTATGCT.

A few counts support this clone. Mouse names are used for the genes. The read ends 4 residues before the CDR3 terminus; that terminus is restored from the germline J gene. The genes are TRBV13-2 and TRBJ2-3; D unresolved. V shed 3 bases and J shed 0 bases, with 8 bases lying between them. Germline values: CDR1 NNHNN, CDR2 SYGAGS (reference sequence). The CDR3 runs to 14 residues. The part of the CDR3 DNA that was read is TGTGCCAGCGGTGCGCCAGCTAGTGCAGAA. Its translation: CASGAPASAE. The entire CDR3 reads CASGAPASAETLYF.

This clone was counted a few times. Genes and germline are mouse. Partial CDR3 DNA: TGTGCCAGCAGCCTCCTGACAAAAACTTCCTAT. Translated, it gives CASSLLTKTSY. The whole CDR3 protein reads CASSLLTKTSYEQYF. The chain couples TRBV5 to TRBJ2-7; D uncertain. The read is 4 residues too short to cover the CDR3 end, so that end is filled in from the germline J gene. The V gene's germline CDR1 is LGHNA and CDR2 YNLKQL (reference sequence). This CDR3 has 15 residues. Trimming removed 4 bases at V and 1 base at J, with 14 bases between.

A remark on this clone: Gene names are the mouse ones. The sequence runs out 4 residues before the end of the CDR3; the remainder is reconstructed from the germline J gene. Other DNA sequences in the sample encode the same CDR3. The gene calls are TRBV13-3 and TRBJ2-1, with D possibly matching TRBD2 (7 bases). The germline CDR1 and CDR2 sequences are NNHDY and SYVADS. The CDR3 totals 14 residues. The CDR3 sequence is CASSDGGARAEQFF. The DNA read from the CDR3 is TGTGCCAGCAGTGATGGGGGGGCGCGAGCT.

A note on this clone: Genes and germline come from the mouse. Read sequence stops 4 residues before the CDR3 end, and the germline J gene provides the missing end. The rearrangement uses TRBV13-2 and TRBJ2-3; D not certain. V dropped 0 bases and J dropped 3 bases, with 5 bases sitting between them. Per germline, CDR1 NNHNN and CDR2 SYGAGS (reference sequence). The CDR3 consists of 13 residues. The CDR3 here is CASGDATAETLYF. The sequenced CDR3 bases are TGTGCCAGCGGTGATGCGACAGCAGAA.

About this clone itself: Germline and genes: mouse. CDR3 loop: CASSDPRGANTEVFF. CDR3 DNA, as far as it was read: TGTGCCAGCAGTGACCCCAGGGGGGCAAACACA. The rearrangement joins TRBV13-1 to TRBJ1-1; 7 positions agree with TRBD1. Read data end 4 residues before the CDR3 end; the end is taken from the germline J gene. In germline, CDR1 is NSHNY, CDR2 SYGAGN. This CDR3 spans 15 amino acids. The V segment lost 2 bases and the J segment 0 bases; nucleotides outside the gene matches: 4.

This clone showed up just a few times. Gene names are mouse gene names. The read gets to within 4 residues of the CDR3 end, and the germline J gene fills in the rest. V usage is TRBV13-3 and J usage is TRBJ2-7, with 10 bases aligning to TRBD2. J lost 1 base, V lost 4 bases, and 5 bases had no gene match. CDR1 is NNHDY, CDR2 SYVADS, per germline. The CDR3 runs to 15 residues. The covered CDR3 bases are TGTGCCAGCAGTCACCCGGGACTGGGGTCCTAT. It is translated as CASSHPGLGSY. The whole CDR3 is CASSHPGLGSYEQYF.

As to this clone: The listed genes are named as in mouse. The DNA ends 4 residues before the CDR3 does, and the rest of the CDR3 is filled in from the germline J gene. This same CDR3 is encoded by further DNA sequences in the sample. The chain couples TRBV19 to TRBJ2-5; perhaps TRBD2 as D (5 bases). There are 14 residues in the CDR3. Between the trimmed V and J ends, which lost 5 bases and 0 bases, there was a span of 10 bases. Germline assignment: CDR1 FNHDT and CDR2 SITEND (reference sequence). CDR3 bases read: TGTGCCAGCAGGCCGACTGTTAACCAAGAC. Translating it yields CASRPTVNQD. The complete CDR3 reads CASRPTVNQDTQYF. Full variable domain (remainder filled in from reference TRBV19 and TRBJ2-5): GGIITQTPKFLIGQEGQKLTLKCQQNFNHDTMYWYRQDSGKGLRLIYYSITENDLQKGDLSEGYDASREKKSSFSLTVTSAQKNEMAVFLCASRPTVNQDTQYFGPGTRLLVL.

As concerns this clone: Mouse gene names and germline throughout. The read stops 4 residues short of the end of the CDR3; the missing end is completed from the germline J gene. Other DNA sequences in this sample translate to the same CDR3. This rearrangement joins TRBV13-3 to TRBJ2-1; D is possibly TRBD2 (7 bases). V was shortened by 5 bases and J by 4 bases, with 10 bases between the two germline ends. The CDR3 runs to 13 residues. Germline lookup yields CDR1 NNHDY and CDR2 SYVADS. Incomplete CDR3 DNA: TGTGCCAGCAGGGGGGGCGGGTATGCT. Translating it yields CASRGGGYA. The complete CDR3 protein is CASRGGGYAEQFF.

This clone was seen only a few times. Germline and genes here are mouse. The chain's CDR3 is CTCSAASGTANSDYTF. Incomplete CDR3 DNA: TGCACCTGCAGTGCAGCCTCCGGGACAGCAAACTCC. The chain has TRBV1 and TRBJ1-2; 7 positions match TRBD1. The read is 4 residues too short to cover the CDR3 end, so that end is filled in from the germline J gene. The length of the CDR3 is 16 residues. V was pared by 1 base and J by 0 bases, with 5 bases of the junction left unmatched. CDR1 and CDR2 (germline): NSQYPW, LRSPGD (reference sequence).

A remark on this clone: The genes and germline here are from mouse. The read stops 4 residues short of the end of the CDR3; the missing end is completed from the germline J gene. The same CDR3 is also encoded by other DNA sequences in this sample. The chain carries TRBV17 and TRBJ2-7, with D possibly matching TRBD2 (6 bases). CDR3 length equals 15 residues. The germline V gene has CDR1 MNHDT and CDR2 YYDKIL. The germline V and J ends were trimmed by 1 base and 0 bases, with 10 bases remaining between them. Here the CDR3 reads CASSRGWGSSYEQYF. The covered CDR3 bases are TGTGCTAGCAGTAGAGGATGGGGGAGCTCCTAT.

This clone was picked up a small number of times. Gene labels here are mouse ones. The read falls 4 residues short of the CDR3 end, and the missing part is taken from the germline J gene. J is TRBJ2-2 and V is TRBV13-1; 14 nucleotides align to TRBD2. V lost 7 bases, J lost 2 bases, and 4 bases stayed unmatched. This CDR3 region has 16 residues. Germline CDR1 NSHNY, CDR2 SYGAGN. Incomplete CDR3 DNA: TGTGCCAGCGGGACTGGGGGGGCGCGGAACACCGGG. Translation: CASGTGGARNTG. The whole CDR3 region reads CASGTGGARNTGQLYF.

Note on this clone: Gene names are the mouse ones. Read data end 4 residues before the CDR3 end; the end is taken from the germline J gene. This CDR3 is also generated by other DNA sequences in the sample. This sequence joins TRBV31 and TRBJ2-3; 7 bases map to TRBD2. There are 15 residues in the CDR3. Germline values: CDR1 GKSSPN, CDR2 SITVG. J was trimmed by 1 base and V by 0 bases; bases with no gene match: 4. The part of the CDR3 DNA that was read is TGTGCCTGGAGTCTAAGGCTGGGGGGTGCAGAA. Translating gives CAWSLRLGGAE. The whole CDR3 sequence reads CAWSLRLGGAETLYF.

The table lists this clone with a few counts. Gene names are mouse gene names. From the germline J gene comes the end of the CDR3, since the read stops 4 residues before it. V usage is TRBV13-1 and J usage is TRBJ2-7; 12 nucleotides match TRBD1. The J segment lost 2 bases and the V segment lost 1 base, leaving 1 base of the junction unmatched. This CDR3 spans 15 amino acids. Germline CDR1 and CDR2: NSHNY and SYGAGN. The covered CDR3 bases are TGTGCCAGCAGTGATCGGGACAGGGGGCCCTAT. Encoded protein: CASSDRDRGPY. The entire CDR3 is CASSDRDRGPYEQYF.

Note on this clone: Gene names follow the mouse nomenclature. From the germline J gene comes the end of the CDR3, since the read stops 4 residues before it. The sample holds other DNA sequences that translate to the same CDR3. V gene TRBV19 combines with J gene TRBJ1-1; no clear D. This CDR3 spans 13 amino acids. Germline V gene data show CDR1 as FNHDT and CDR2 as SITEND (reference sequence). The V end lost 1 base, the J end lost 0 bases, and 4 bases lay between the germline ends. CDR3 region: CASSIQANTEVFF. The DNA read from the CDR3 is TGTGCCAGCAGTATACAAGCAAACACA.